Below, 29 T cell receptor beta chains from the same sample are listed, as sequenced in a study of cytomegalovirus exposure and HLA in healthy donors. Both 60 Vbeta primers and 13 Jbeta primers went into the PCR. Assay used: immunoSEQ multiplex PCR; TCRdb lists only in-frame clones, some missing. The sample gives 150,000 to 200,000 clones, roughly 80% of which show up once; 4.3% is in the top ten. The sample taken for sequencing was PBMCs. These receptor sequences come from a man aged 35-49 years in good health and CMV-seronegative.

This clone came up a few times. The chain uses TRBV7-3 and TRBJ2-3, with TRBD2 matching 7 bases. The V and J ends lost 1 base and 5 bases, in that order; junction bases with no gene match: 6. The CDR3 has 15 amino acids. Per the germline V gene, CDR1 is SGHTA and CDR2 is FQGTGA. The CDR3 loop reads CASSLNGGIIDTQYF. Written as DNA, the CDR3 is TGTGCCAGCAGCTTAAACGGGGGGATTATAGATACGCAGTATTTT. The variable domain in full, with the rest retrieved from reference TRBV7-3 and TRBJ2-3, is GAGVSQTPSNKVTEKGKYVELRCDPISGHTALYWYRQSLGQGPEFLIYFQGTGAADDSGLPNDRFFAVRPEGSVSTLKIQRTERGDSAVYLCASSLNGGIIDTQYFGPGTRLTVL.

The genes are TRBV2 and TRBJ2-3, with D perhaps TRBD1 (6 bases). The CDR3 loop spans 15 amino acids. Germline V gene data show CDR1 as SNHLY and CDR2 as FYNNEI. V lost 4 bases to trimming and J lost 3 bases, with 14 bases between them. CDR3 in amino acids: CASSVRGSSTDTQYF. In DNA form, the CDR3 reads TGTGCCAGCAGTGTAAGGGGGTCTTCGACAGATACGCAGTATTTT.

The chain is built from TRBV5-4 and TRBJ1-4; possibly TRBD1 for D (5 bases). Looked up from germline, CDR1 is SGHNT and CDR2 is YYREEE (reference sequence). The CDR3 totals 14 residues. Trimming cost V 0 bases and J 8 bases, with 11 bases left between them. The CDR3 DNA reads TGTGCCAGCAGCTTGGCAGGGCCCTGGGAAAAACTGTTTTTT. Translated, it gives CASSLAGPWEKLFF. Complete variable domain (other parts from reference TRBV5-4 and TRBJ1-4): ETGVTQSPTHLIKTRGQQVTLRCSSQSGHNTVSWYQQALGQGPQFIFQYYREEENGRGNFPPRFSGLQFPNYSSELNVNALELDDSALYLCASSLAGPWEKLFFGSGTQLSVL.

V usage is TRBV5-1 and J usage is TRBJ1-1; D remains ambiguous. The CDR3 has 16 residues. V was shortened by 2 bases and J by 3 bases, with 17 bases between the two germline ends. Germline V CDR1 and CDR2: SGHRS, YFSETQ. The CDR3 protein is CASSFREGRRDTEAFF. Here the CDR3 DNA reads TGCGCCAGCAGCTTCCGGGAGGGAAGGAGAGACACTGAAGCTTTCTTT.

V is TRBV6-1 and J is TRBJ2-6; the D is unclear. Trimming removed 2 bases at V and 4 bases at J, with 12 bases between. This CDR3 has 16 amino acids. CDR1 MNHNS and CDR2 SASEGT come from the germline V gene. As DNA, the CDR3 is TGTGCCAGCAGTGAATACTGGGCGAGCGGGGCCAACGTCCTGACTTTC. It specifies CASSEYWASGANVLTF.

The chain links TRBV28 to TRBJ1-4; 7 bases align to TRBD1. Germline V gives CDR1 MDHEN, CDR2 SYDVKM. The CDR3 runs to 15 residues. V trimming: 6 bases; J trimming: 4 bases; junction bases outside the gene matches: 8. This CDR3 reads CASSFTGTVNEKLFF. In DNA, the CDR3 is TGTGCCAGCAGCTTTACCGGGACAGTTAATGAAAAACTGTTTTTT.

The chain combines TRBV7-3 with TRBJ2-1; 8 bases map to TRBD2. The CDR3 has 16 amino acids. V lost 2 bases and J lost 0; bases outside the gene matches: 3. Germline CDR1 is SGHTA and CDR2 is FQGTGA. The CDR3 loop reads CASSLRGTSSYNEQFF. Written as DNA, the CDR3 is TGTGCCAGCAGCTTACGTGGGACTAGCTCCTACAATGAGCAGTTCTTC.

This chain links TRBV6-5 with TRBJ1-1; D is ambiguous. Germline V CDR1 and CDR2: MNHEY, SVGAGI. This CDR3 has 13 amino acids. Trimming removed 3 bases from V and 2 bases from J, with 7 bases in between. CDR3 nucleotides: TGTGCCAGCAGTTATAGCCGTAACACTGAAGCTTTCTTT. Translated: CASSYSRNTEAFF.

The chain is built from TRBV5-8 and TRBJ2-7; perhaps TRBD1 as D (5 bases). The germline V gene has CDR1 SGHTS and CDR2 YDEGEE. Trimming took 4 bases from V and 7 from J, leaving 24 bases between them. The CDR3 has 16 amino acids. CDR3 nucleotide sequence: TGTGCCAGCAGCAGGCCCCGAATTCAGGGTGTAAAGGAGCAGTACTTC. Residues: CASSRPRIQGVKEQYF.

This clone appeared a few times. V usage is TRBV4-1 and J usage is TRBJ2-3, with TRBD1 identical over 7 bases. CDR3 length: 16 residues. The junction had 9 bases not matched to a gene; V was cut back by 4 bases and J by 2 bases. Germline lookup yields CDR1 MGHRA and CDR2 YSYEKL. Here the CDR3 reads CASSRTGQPHTDTQYF. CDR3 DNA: TGCGCCAGCAGCCGAACGGGACAGCCCCACACAGATACGCAGTATTTT.

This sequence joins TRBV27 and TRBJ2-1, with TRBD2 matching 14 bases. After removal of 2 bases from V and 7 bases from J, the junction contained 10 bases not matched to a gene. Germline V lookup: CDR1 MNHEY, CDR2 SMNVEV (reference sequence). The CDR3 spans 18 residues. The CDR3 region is CASSLPAGLAGGRNEQFF. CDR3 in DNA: TGTGCCAGCAGTTTACCTGCCGGACTAGCGGGGGGCAGGAATGAGCAGTTCTTC.

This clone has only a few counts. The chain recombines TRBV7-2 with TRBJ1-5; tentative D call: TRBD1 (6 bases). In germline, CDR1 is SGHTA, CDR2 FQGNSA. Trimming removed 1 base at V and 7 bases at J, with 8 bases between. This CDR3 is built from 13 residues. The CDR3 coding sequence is TGTGCCAGCAGCTTAGGGGGGCAACAGCCCCAGCATTTT. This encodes CASSLGGQQPQHF.

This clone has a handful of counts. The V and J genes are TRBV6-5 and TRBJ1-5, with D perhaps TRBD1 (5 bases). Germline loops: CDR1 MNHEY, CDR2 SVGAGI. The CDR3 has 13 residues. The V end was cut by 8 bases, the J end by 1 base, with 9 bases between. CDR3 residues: CASGGGSNQPQHF. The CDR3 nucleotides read TGTGCCAGCGGGGGGGGGAGCAATCAGCCCCAGCATTTT.

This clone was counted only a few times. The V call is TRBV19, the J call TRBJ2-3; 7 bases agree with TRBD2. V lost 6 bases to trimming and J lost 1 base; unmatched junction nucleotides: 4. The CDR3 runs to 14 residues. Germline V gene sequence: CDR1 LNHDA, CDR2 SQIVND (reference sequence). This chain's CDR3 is CASSLSGGTDTQYF. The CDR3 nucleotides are TGTGCCAGTAGCTTAAGCGGGGGCACAGATACGCAGTATTTT.

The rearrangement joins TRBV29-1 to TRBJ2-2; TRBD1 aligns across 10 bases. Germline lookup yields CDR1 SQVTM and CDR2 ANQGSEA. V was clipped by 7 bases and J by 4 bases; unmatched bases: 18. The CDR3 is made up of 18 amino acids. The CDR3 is CSAYPWEGQGVSTGELFF. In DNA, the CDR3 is TGCAGCGCCTATCCGTGGGAAGGACAGGGGGTTAGCACCGGGGAGCTGTTTTTT.

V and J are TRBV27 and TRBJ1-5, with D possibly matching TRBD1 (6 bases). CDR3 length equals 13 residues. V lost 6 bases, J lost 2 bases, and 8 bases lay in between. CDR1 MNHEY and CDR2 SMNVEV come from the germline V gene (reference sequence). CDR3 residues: CASSYRGNQPQHF. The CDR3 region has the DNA TGTGCCAGCAGCTACAGGGGCAATCAGCCCCAGCATTTT.

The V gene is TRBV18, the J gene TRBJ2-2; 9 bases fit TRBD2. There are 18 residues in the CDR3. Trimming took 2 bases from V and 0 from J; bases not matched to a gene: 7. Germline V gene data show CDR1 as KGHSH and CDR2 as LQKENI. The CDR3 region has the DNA TGTGCCAGCTCACCAGCAATTGGCGGGGGGGCGAACACCGGGGAGCTGTTTTTT. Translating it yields CASSPAIGGGANTGELFF.

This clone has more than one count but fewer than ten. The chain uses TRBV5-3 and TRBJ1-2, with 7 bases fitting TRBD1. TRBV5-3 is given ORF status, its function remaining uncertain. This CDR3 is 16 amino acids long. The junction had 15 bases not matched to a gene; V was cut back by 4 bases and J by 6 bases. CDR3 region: CARSKYSEQGNDGYTF. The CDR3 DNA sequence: TGTGCCAGAAGCAAGTACTCTGAACAGGGGAACGATGGCTACACCTTC.

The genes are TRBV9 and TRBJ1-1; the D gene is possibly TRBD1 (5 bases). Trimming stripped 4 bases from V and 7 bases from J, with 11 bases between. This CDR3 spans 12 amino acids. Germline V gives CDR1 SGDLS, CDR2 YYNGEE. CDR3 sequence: CASSPGGSEAFF. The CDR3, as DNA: TGTGCCAGCAGCCCGGGGGGGAGTGAAGCTTTCTTT.

The CDR3 DNA reads as TGTGCCAGCAGTGAAGGGGAAAACAGGGGGCAGTACTTC. Translation gives CASSEGENRGQYF. The chain is built from TRBV2 and TRBJ2-4; TRBD1 aligns across 8 bases. The junction had 6 bases not matched to a gene; V was cut back by 1 base and J by 13 bases. The CDR3 covers 13 residues. Germline lookup yields CDR1 SNHLY and CDR2 FYNNEI.

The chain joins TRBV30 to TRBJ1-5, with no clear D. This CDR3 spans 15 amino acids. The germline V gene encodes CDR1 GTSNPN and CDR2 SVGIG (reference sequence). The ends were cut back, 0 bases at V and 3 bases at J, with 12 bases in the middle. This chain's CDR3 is CAWSVRGIPNQPQHF. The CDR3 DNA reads TGTGCCTGGAGTGTACGAGGGATCCCCAATCAGCCCCAGCATTTT.

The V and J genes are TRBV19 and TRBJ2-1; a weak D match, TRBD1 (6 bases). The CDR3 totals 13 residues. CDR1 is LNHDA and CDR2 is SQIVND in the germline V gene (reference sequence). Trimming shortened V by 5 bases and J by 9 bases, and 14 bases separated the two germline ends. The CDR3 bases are TGTGCCAGTAGTTTCCTACAGGGTAGTGAGCAGTTCTTC. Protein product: CASSFLQGSEQFF.

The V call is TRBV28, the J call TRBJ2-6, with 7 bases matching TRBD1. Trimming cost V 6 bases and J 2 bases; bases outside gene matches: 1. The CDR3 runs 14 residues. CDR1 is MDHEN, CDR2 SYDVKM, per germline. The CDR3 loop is CASSDRAGANVLTF. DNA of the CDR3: TGTGCCAGCAGCGACAGGGCTGGGGCCAACGTCCTGACTTTC. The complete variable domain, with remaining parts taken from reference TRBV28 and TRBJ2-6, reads DVKVTQSSRYLVKRTGEKVFLECVQDMDHENMFWYRQDPGLGLRLIYFSYDVKMKEKGDIPEGYSVSREKKERFSLILESASTNQTSMYLCASSDRAGANVLTFGAGSRLTVL.

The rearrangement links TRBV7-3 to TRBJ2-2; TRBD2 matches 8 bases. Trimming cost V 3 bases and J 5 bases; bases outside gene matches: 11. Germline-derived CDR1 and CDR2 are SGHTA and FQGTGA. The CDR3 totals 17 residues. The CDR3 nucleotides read TGTGCCAGCAGCTTGCGCCCGTCGGGGGGGGCTACCGGGGAGCTGTTTTTT. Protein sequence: CASSLRPSGGATGELFF.

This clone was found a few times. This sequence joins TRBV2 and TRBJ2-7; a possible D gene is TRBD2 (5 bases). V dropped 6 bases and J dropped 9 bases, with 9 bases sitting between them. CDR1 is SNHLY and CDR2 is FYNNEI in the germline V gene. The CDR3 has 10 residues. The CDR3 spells CASRGRGQYF. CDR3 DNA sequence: TGTGCCAGCAGGGGCCGGGGGCAGTACTTC.

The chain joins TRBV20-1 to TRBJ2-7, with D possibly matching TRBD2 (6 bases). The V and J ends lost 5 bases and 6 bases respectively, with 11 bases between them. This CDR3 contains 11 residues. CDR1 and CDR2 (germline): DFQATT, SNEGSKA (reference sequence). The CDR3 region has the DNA TGCAGTGCTCCCCGCGGGGCCGAGCAGTACTTC. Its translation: CSAPRGAEQYF.

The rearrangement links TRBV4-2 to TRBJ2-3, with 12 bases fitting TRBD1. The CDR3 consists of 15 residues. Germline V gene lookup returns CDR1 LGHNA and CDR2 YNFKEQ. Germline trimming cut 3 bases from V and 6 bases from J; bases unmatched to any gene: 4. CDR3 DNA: TGTGCCAGCAGCCAGGGACAGGGGGCAGGGGATACGCAGTATTTT. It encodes CASSQGQGAGDTQYF.

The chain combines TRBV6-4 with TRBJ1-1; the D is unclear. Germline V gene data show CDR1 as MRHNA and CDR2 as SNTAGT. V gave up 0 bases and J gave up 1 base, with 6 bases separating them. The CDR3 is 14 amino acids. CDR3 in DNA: TGTGCCAGCAGTGACTCCCAGGAGAACACTGAAGCTTTCTTT. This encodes CASSDSQENTEAFF.

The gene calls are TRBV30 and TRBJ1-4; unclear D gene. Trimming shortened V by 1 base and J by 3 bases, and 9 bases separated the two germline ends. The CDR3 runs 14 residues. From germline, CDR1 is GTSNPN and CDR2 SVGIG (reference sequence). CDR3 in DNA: TGTGCCTGGAGTGCCGGTCGCGCTAATGAAAAACTGTTTTTT. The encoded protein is CAWSAGRANEKLFF.